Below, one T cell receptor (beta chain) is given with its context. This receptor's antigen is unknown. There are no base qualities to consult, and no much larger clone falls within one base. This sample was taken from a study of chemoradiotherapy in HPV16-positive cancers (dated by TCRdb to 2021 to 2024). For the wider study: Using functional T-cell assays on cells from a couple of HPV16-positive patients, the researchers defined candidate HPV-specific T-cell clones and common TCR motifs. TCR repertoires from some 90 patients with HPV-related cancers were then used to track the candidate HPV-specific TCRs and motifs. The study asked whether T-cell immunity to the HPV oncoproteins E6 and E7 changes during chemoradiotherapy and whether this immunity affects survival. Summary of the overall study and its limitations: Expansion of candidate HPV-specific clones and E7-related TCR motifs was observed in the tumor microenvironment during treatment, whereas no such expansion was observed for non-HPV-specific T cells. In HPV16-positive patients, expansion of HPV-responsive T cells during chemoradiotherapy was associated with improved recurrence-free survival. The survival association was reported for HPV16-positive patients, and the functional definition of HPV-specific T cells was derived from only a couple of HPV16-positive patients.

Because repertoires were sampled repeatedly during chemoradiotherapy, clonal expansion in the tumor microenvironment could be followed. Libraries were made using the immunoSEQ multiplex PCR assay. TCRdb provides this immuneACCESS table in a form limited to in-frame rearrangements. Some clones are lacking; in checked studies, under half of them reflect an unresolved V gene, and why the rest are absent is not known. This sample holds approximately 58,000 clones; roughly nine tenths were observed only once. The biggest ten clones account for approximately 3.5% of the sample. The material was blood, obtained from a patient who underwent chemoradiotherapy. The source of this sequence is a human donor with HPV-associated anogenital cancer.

The CDR3 amino acid sequence is: CASSPRRGPIQPQHF. Read as DNA, the sequence is TGTGCCAGCAGCCCCCGCAGGGGGCCGATTCAGCCCCAGCATTTT. The V gene is TRBV7-8 and the J gene is TRBJ1-5, with 8 bases aligning to TRBD1. CDR1 and CDR2 were assigned from the germline V gene as SGHVS and FQNEAQ. Including cysteine and phenylalanine, the CDR3 has 15 amino acids. Only CDR3 DNA is held: 45 bases, read in frame from base 1. Compared with germline, V lacks 5 bases and J lacks 6 bases; bases without a gene match: 9. Extended through the reference TRBV7-8 and TRBJ1-5 proteins, this CDR3 yields the full variable domain: GAGVSQSPRYKVAKRGQDVALRCDPISGHVSLFWYQQALGQGPEFLTYFQNEAQLDKSGLPSDRFFAERPEGSVSTLKIQRTQQEDSAVYLCASSPRRGPIQPQHFGDGTRLSIL.